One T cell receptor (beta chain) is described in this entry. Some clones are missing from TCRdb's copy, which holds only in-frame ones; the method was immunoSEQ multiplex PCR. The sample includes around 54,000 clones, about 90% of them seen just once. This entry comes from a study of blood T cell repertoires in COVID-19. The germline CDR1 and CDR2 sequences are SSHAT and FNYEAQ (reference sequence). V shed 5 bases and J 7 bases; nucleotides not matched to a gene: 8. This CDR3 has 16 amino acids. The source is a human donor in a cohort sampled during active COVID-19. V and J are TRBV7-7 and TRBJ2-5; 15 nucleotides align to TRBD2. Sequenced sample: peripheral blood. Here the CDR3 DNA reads TGTGCCAGCAGCCCATTTGGACTAGCGGGAGGGGGGACCCAGTACTTC. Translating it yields CASSPFGLAGGGTQYF.